This passage covers 7 T cell receptor beta chains from one sample sequenced in a study of beta chain features in type 1 diabetes. Expressed TCRB transcripts were sequenced because the entire RNA isolate underwent reverse transcription. Clones were read by immunoSEQ multiplex PCR, and TCRdb kept only the in-frame ones, dropping some. Here the sample spans under 90,000 clones, about a third being singletons. Sample: stem cell memory CD4+ T cells from blood. The receptors were sampled from a woman aged 18-29 years in good health.

CDR3 DNA: TGTGCCAGCAGTTTCCCCTCCGGACTGGGCACTGAAGCTTTCTTT. It is translated as CASSFPSGLGTEAFF. The gene calls are TRBV28 and TRBJ1-1; unclear D gene. The germline V gene has CDR1 MDHEN and CDR2 SYDVKM. V dropped 3 bases and J dropped 4 bases, with 15 bases sitting between them. The CDR3 sequence is 15 residues long. The full variable domain, with the rest looked up from reference TRBV28 and TRBJ1-1, is DVKVTQSSRYLVKRTGEKVFLECVQDMDHENMFWYRQDPGLGLRLIYFSYDVKMKEKGDIPEGYSVSREKKERFSLILESASTNQTSMYLCASSFPSGLGTEAFFGQGTRLTVV.

In this sample, this clone turned up a few times. V is TRBV19 and J is TRBJ2-7, with D uncertain. Germline V lookup: CDR1 LNHDA, CDR2 SQIVND (reference sequence). The CDR3 runs 13 residues. Trimming shortened V by 4 bases and J by 6 bases, and 13 bases separated the two germline ends. CDR3 loop: CASSTREAGEQYF. CDR3 bases: TGTGCCAGTAGTACCCGTGAGGCCGGCGAGCAGTACTTC.

In regard to this clone: Other DNA sequences in this specimen translate into the identical CDR3. This rearrangement joins TRBV2 to TRBJ2-5; D is undetermined. The CDR3 has 11 amino acids. From germline, CDR1 is SNHLY and CDR2 FYNNEI. The ends were cut back, 9 bases at V and 1 base at J, with 6 bases in the middle. CDR3 protein: CASDSQETQYF. CDR3 DNA: TGTGCCAGTGATAGCCAAGAGACCCAGTACTTC.

The J gene is TRBJ2-1, the V gene TRBV6-4, with D perhaps matching TRBD1 (6 bases). This CDR3 contains 16 residues. V lost 2 bases and J lost 0, with 11 bases in between. Per germline, CDR1 MRHNA and CDR2 SNTAGT. CDR3: CASSDVTGSSYNEQFF. CDR3 nucleotide sequence: TGTGCCAGCAGTGACGTGACAGGCAGCTCCTACAATGAGCAGTTCTTC.

This clone occurred a few times. This chain joins TRBV7-8 and TRBJ1-1; 9 bases line up with TRBD1. Germline CDR1 reads SGHVS; CDR2 reads FQNEAQ. The CDR3 spans 15 residues. With V trimmed by 5 bases and J by 3 bases, 7 bases remained unmatched. DNA of the CDR3: TGTGCCAGCAGCAGAGGAAGGACAGGGGACACTGAAGCTTTCTTT. This translates into CASSRGRTGDTEAFF.

This clone appeared a few times. The gene calls are TRBV5-1 and TRBJ2-2; 8 positions agree with TRBD1. The trim removed 4 bases at V and 7 bases at J, leaving 9 bases unmatched. Germline V gene data show CDR1 as SGHRS and CDR2 as YFSETQ. This CDR3 comprises 15 residues. The CDR3: CASSTLTGANGELFF. CDR3 DNA: TGCGCCAGCAGCACCTTGACAGGGGCGAACGGGGAGCTGTTTTTT.

The chain combines TRBV30 with TRBJ1-2; D possibly corresponds to TRBD1 (5 bases). This CDR3 has 15 residues. V lost 7 bases and J 5 bases, leaving 23 bases between the germline ends. CDR1 and CDR2 from the germline V gene are GTSNPN and SVGIG (reference sequence). This chain's CDR3 is CASRAGSAQLYGYTF. The CDR3 DNA follows: TGTGCCTCCAGGGCGGGGTCCGCTCAGCTATATGGCTACACCTTC.